Below are 31 T cell receptor beta chains sequenced from a single sample in a study of cytomegalovirus exposure and HLA in healthy donors. PCR employed 60 Vbeta and 13 Jbeta primers. The assay was immunoSEQ multiplex PCR, and TCRdb's table has in-frame clones only and misses some. The table lists 40,000 or so clones, 74% of them singletons. Sequenced sample: PBMCs. Receptor source: a man between 25 and 39 years old in good health and CMV-seronegative.

The V call is TRBV7-9, the J call TRBJ1-6; 7 bases line up with TRBD1. The J segment lost 7 bases and the V segment lost 5 bases, leaving 11 bases of the junction unmatched. Germline-derived CDR1 and CDR2 are SEHNR and FQNEAQ (reference sequence). This CDR3 has 16 residues. The CDR3: CASSPIPGQLNSPLHF. CDR3 in DNA: TGTGCCAGCAGCCCAATTCCGGGACAGCTGAATTCACCCCTCCACTTT.

The V call is TRBV19, the J call TRBJ2-7; D ambiguous. This CDR3 comprises 17 residues. CDR1 is LNHDA and CDR2 is SQIVND in the germline V gene (reference sequence). V was cut by 10 bases and J by 7 bases, with 32 bases left in between. CDR3 region: CATEKFPPSGRVWEQYF. As DNA, the CDR3 is TGTGCCACCGAGAAATTTCCCCCGTCGGGTCGCGTCTGGGAGCAGTACTTC.

This CDR3 is CASSETSGGLRGGEQYF. CDR3 nucleotides: TGCGCCAGCAGTGAGACTAGCGGGGGATTACGAGGCGGCGAGCAGTACTTC. The V call is TRBV10-2, the J call TRBJ2-7; 11 nucleotides agree with TRBD2. Per germline, CDR1 WSHSY and CDR2 SAAADI. V trimming: 2 bases; J trimming: 6 bases; junction bases outside the gene matches: 12. The CDR3 runs to 17 residues.

In this sample, this clone turned up a few times. V usage is TRBV6-1 and J usage is TRBJ1-1; D unresolved. Germline V CDR1 and CDR2: MNHNS, SASEGT. The CDR3 sequence is 13 residues long. Trimming left V 5 bases short and J 1 base short, with 8 bases between. The CDR3 here is CASSQTWNTEAFF. Here the CDR3 DNA reads TGTGCCAGCAGTCAGACTTGGAACACTGAAGCTTTCTTT.

The chain joins TRBV18 to TRBJ1-2; a weak D match, TRBD1 (6 bases). V gave up 0 bases and J gave up 4 bases, with 12 bases separating them. CDR1 KGHSH and CDR2 LQKENI come from the germline V gene. This CDR3 contains 15 residues. CDR3 coding DNA: TGTGCCAGCTCACCACCCGGGACATCCCTCTATGGCTACACCTTC. Its translation: CASSPPGTSLYGYTF.

In nucleotides, the CDR3 is TGTGCCAGTAGTATAGCGGCAGGCTATGGCTACACCTTC. It codes for CASSIAAGYGYTF. This chain joins TRBV19 and TRBJ1-2; no definite D call. The CDR3 is 13 residues long. From germline, CDR1 is LNHDA and CDR2 SQIVND (reference sequence). Trimming left V 1 base short and J 4 bases short, with 7 bases between.

This chain connects TRBV29-1 to TRBJ1-2, with 9 bases lining up with TRBD1. Per germline, CDR1 SQVTM and CDR2 ANQGSEA. After removal of 3 bases from V and 1 base from J, the junction contained 9 bases not matched to a gene. The CDR3 is made up of 16 amino acids. CDR3 in DNA: TGCAGCGTTGAGTACATTGGGACAGGGTATAACTATGGCTACACCTTC. It is translated as CSVEYIGTGYNYGYTF. The whole variable domain, filled in from reference TRBV29-1 and TRBJ1-2, reads SAVISQKPSRDICQRGTSLTIQCQVDSQVTMMFWYRQQPGQSLTLIATANQGSEATYESGFVIDKFPISRPNLTFSTLTVSNMSPEDSSIYLCSVEYIGTGYNYGYTFGSGTRLTVV.

V and J are TRBV5-5 and TRBJ2-5, with 7 bases fitting TRBD2. The CDR3 sequence is 16 residues long. Trimming at V came to 4 bases and at J to 1 base, leaving 10 bases not matched to a gene. CDR1 is SGHKS, CDR2 YYEKEE, per germline (reference sequence). The CDR3 is CASSIATTSLQETQYF. The CDR3, as DNA: TGTGCCAGCAGCATAGCCACGACTAGCCTCCAAGAGACCCAGTACTTC.

The genes are TRBV11-2 and TRBJ1-5; unclear D gene. CDR3 size: 13 residues. Trimming stripped 0 bases from V and 6 bases from J, with 6 bases between. In germline, CDR1 is SGHAT, CDR2 FQNNGV. The CDR3 DNA follows: TGTGCCAGCAGCTTAGAGGCGGCTCAGCCCCAGCATTTT. This sequence encodes CASSLEAAQPQHF.

By sample fraction, this clone is medium-sized (0.01 to 0.1%). V and J are TRBV28 and TRBJ1-5; 8 bases match TRBD1. V lost 7 bases and J lost 3; bases outside the gene matches: 8. The CDR3 length is 15 residues. CDR1 is MDHEN, CDR2 SYDVKM, per germline. CDR3 amino acids: CASNLDREINQPQHF. The CDR3 DNA sequence: TGTGCCAGCAATCTGGACAGGGAAATCAATCAGCCCCAGCATTTT. Supplemented by reference TRBV28 and TRBJ1-5, the full variable domain reads DVKVTQSSRYLVKRTGEKVFLECVQDMDHENMFWYRQDPGLGLRLIYFSYDVKMKEKGDIPEGYSVSREKKERFSLILESASTNQTSMYLCASNLDREINQPQHFGDGTRLSIL.

CDR3 sequence (DNA): TGTGCCAGCAGTCCCGGGACAGACACTGAAGCTTTCTTT. The encoded protein is CASSPGTDTEAFF. This chain uses TRBV5-6 with TRBJ1-1, with 7 bases that match TRBD1. The V and J ends lost 5 bases and 3 bases, in that order; junction bases with no gene match: 4. The CDR3 runs 13 residues. The germline V gene has CDR1 SGHDT and CDR2 YYEEEE.

In this sample, this clone turned up a few times. The chain uses TRBV6-1 and TRBJ1-6, with 8 bases aligning to TRBD1. Unmatched junction bases numbered 5, after V lost 2 bases and J lost 8 bases. Germline V lookup: CDR1 MNHNS, CDR2 SASEGT. The CDR3 has 15 amino acids. Here the CDR3 DNA reads TGTGCCAGCAGTGAAACGACAGGGGACCATTCACCCCTCCACTTT. The encoded protein is CASSETTGDHSPLHF.

The J gene is TRBJ1-1, the V gene TRBV18, with D maybe TRBD1 (5 bases). Trimming left V 0 bases short and J 1 base short, with 12 bases between. CDR3 size: 16 residues. The germline V gene has CDR1 KGHSH and CDR2 LQKENI. CDR3 region: CASSPPERGTNTEAFF. In DNA, the CDR3 is TGTGCCAGCTCACCACCGGAAAGGGGAACGAACACTGAAGCTTTCTTT. Combining the CDR3 with reference TRBV18 and TRBJ1-1 gives the whole variable domain NAGVMQNPRHLVRRRGQEARLRCSPMKGHSHVYWYRQLPEEGLKFMVYLQKENIIDESGMPKERFSAEFPKEGPSILRIQQVVRGDSAAYFCASSPPERGTNTEAFFGQGTRLTVV.

The rearrangement uses TRBV28 and TRBJ1-5; possibly TRBD1 for D (6 bases). Trimming stripped 5 bases from V and 4 bases from J, with 15 bases between. Germline V gives CDR1 MDHEN, CDR2 SYDVKM. This CDR3 is built from 15 residues. The CDR3 reads CASSALRGKNQPQHF. In DNA, the CDR3 is TGTGCCAGCAGTGCCCTCAGGGGAAAAAATCAGCCCCAGCATTTT.

In nucleotides, the CDR3 is TGTGCCAGCAGTAAGACAGGGGGCAAGTATGGCTACACCTTC. It specifies CASSKTGGKYGYTF. The chain has TRBV2 and TRBJ1-2; 10 positions match TRBD1. J was trimmed by 5 bases and V by 5 bases; bases with no gene match: 5. This CDR3 region has 14 residues. Germline V gene lookup returns CDR1 SNHLY and CDR2 FYNNEI.

The chain is built from TRBV7-2 and TRBJ2-5; D is uncertain. The J call may not be correct, given that the DNA end is closer to TRBJ2-7. The CDR3 is made up of 14 amino acids. Per germline, CDR1 SGHTA and CDR2 FQGNSA. Here the CDR3 reads CASSLSQKPGEQYF. CDR3 bases: TGTGCCAGCAGCTTAAGCCAGAAGCCAGGCGAGCAGTACTTC.

The CDR3 protein is CAIRAVGAGAAGELFF. DNA for the CDR3: TGTGCCATCAGGGCAGTTGGAGCGGGAGCAGCCGGGGAGCTGTTTTTT. The chain combines TRBV10-3 with TRBJ2-2; 8 nucleotides align to TRBD2. In germline, CDR1 is ENHRY, CDR2 SYGVKD. CDR3 length equals 16 residues. V was pared by 6 bases and J by 6 bases, with 12 bases of the junction left unmatched.

The rearrangement uses TRBV2 and TRBJ2-1; no definite D call. From germline, CDR1 is SNHLY and CDR2 FYNNEI. Trimming pared 1 base from V and 3 bases from J, leaving 7 bases between. This CDR3 comprises 14 residues. The CDR3 sequence is CASSEGGNYNEQFF. In nucleotides, the CDR3 is TGTGCCAGCAGTGAAGGAGGAAACTACAATGAGCAGTTCTTC.

The rearrangement joins TRBV7-9 to TRBJ1-2; maybe TRBD1 (5 bases). Germline CDR1 is SEHNR and CDR2 is FQNEAQ (reference sequence). The V and J ends lost 0 bases and 7 bases respectively, with 15 bases between them. This CDR3 has 15 residues. The CDR3 sequence is CASSLAGRETVGYTF. In DNA, the CDR3 is TGTGCCAGCAGCTTAGCGGGACGGGAGACAGTTGGCTACACCTTC.

This rearrangement joins TRBV28 to TRBJ1-2; weak D call: TRBD1 (5 bases). V shed 3 bases and J shed 2 bases, with 10 bases lying between them. The CDR3 runs 14 residues. Germline assignment: CDR1 MDHEN and CDR2 SYDVKM. The CDR3 DNA is TGTGCCAGCAGTTTTGGGCAGGGCAACTATGGCTACACCTTC. It yields the protein CASSFGQGNYGYTF.

The chain uses TRBV19 and TRBJ1-3; perhaps TRBD1 as D (6 bases). The V end was cut by 5 bases, the J end by 4 bases, with 9 bases between. Germline CDR1 LNHDA, CDR2 SQIVND (reference sequence). The length of the CDR3 is 13 residues. CDR3 region: CASSSGAGNTIYF. In DNA form, the CDR3 reads TGTGCCAGTAGTTCAGGGGCCGGAAACACCATATATTTT.

The chain is built from TRBV5-5 and TRBJ1-1; no clear D. The V gene lost 1 base and the J gene lost 9 bases, with 16 bases spanning the gap. The CDR3 totals 14 residues. Germline V gives CDR1 SGHKS, CDR2 YYEKEE (reference sequence). The DNA for the CDR3 is TGTGCCAGCAGCTTGCCGACTTCCTTAGCCCAAGCTTTCTTT. Translated, it gives CASSLPTSLAQAFF.

This clone was seen more than once but under ten times. The chain couples TRBV5-1 to TRBJ2-5, with a weak D call TRBD1 (5 bases). The germline V and J ends were trimmed by 5 bases and 2 bases, with 10 bases remaining between them. The CDR3 runs 13 residues. Germline CDR1 reads SGHRS; CDR2 reads YFSETQ. The CDR3 reads CASSQGLQETQYF. DNA for the CDR3: TGCGCCAGCAGTCAGGGTTTACAAGAGACCCAGTACTTC.

This clone showed up just once. The chain links TRBV5-1 to TRBJ2-3; 12 bases match TRBD1. J was trimmed by 2 bases and V by 4 bases; bases with no gene match: 2. The germline V gene has CDR1 SGHRS and CDR2 YFSETQ. The CDR3 loop spans 15 amino acids. As DNA, the CDR3 is TGCGCCAGCAGCCTGGGACAGGGGGCCACAGATACGCAGTATTTT. Protein product: CASSLGQGATDTQYF.

The J gene is TRBJ2-7, the V gene TRBV13, with D unclear. V lost 0 bases, J lost 4 bases, and 7 bases lay in between. CDR1 is PRHDT and CDR2 is FYEKMQ in the germline V gene (reference sequence). CDR3 length: 13 residues. This CDR3 is CASSLGRNYEQYF. CDR3 DNA: TGTGCCAGCAGCTTAGGTAGAAATTACGAGCAGTACTTC.

The chain carries TRBV19 and TRBJ2-3; the D is unclear. Germline V gene lookup returns CDR1 LNHDA and CDR2 SQIVND (reference sequence). With 5 bases removed from V and 1 base from J, the gap between germline ends came to 10 bases. This CDR3 region has 14 residues. The CDR3 sequence: CASSPQAGTDTQYF. For the CDR3, the DNA is TGTGCCAGTAGTCCGCAGGCAGGCACAGATACGCAGTATTTT.

The chain employs TRBV10-3 and TRBJ2-7; TRBD2 agrees at 7 bases. The CDR3 loop spans 15 amino acids. Germline CDR1 ENHRY, CDR2 SYGVKD. The V and J ends lost 5 bases and 2 bases, in that order; junction bases with no gene match: 9. The chain's CDR3 is CAISPGGLAAYEQYF. CDR3 DNA: TGTGCCATCAGTCCCGGGGGGTTGGCGGCCTACGAGCAGTACTTC.

The chain employs TRBV28 and TRBJ2-6; 7 bases fit TRBD1. The V gene's germline CDR1 is MDHEN and CDR2 SYDVKM. This CDR3 spans 17 amino acids. With V trimmed by 6 bases and J by 0 bases, 8 bases remained unmatched. Here the CDR3 reads CASSRTGTFSGANVLTF. CDR3 nucleotide sequence: TGTGCCAGCAGCAGGACAGGCACATTCTCTGGGGCCAACGTCCTGACTTTC. The full variable domain, its missing parts supplied by reference TRBV28 and TRBJ2-6, is DVKVTQSSRYLVKRTGEKVFLECVQDMDHENMFWYRQDPGLGLRLIYFSYDVKMKEKGDIPEGYSVSREKKERFSLILESASTNQTSMYLCASSRTGTFSGANVLTFGAGSRLTVL.

The CDR3 nucleotides are TGTGCCAGTAGTCCTTACCCCCCGGGGGACACTGAAGCTTTCTTT. Its protein product is CASSPYPPGDTEAFF. The chain has TRBV19 and TRBJ1-1; tentatively, D is TRBD1 (5 bases). The CDR3 is 15 residues long. Germline CDR1 LNHDA, CDR2 SQIVND (reference sequence). Between the trimmed V and J ends, which lost 5 bases and 3 bases, there was a span of 16 bases.

As regards this clone: The limits of the CDR3 on the DNA are not certain, so only TCRdb's listed CDR3 is given. The genes are TRBV5-4 and TRBJ1-2. CDR1 and CDR2 (germline): SGHNT, YYREEE (reference sequence). The CDR3 is 16 residues long, counting both termini. This chain's CDR3 is CATTTGGTLANYGCTF.

The table lists this clone with a few counts. The rearrangement links TRBV6-1 to TRBJ1-5, with a weak D call TRBD1 (5 bases). Germline values: CDR1 MNHNS, CDR2 SASEGT. The CDR3 totals 15 residues. The V gene lost 3 bases and the J gene lost 4 bases, with 13 bases spanning the gap. CDR3 bases: TGTGCCAGCAGTGATGCCCGGGGGATTAATCAGCCCCAGCATTTT. As protein: CASSDARGINQPQHF.